These T cell receptor beta chains were read from a single sample in a study of radiation and T cells in renal cell carcinoma. Data came from immunoSEQ multiplex PCR; TCRdb stores just in-frame clones and leaves some out. The table shows under 200,000 clones, with 88% occurring only once. Sample: blood, taken from a patient whose treatment included radiotherapy and nephrectomy. These receptors originate from a woman aged 50 to 60 with renal cell carcinoma. Each CDR3 is given with its conserved first and last residue. D genes are given only for firm matches. The size of a clone is reported for some rows only, either as once, few or many, or as a class for expanded clones.

cdr3_aa cdr3_nt clone_size d_call j_call v_call
CASSFSSPDEQYF TGTGCCAGCAGCTTTTCTTCCCCCGACGAGCAGTACTTC few - TRBJ2-7 TRBV5-6
CASSVAGNSNQPQHF TGTGCCAGCAGCGTAGCCGGGAATAGCAATCAGCCCCAGCATTTT - - TRBJ1-5 TRBV9
CASSLSGGAGETQYF TGCGCCAGCAGCTTAAGCGGGGGGGCAGGAGAGACCCAGTACTTC - TRBD2 TRBJ2-5 TRBV5-1
CASSILSSPSNYGYTF TGTGCCAGTAGTATATTGTCTAGCCCGTCTAACTATGGCTACACCTTC - - TRBJ1-2 TRBV19
CSVQKTDSTDTQYF TGCAGCGTTCAAAAGACAGATAGCACAGATACGCAGTATTTT once - TRBJ2-3 TRBV29-1
CASSLSDTAPGNTIYF TGTGCCAGCAGCTTATCAGACACAGCCCCTGGAAACACCATATATTTT - - TRBJ1-3 TRBV7-2
CASRTSNEQFF TGTGCCAGCAGGACTAGCAATGAGCAGTTCTTC - - TRBJ2-1 TRBV7-2
CASSYSIGEETQYF TGTGCCAGCAGTTACTCGATAGGCGAGGAGACCCAGTACTTC - - TRBJ2-5 TRBV6-5
CASSQAYNEQFF TGTGCCAGCAGCCAGGCTTACAATGAGCAGTTCTTC once - TRBJ2-1 TRBV4-2
CASSLGQTGMGGYTF TGTGCCAGCAGTTTAGGACAGACTGGTATGGGTGGCTACACCTTC - - TRBJ1-2 TRBV28
CASSPQMPGQGTEAFF TGTGCCAGCAGCCCCCAAATGCCGGGACAGGGAACTGAAGCTTTCTTT - TRBD1 TRBJ1-1 TRBV9
CAWTLPRDIPYEQYF TGTGCCTGGACCCTCCCCCGGGACATACCCTACGAGCAGTACTTC - - TRBJ2-7 TRBV30
CASSLVGLGRSYEQYF TGTGCCAGCAGCTTAGTAGGGCTGGGCCGCTCCTACGAGCAGTACTTC - - TRBJ2-7 TRBV7-2
CAWSVAGGGQPQHF TGTGCCTGGAGTGTAGCCGGGGGCGGCCAGCCCCAGCATTTT - - TRBJ1-5 TRBV30
CASSSGTPSSYEQYF TGTGCCAGCAGTTCCGGGACACCAAGCTCCTACGAGCAGTACTTC - - TRBJ2-7 TRBV6-6
CASSIIAGAGGDTQYF TGTGCCAGCAGCATCATAGCGGGGGCCGGAGGAGATACGCAGTATTTT - TRBD2 TRBJ2-3 TRBV7-8
CASRTSGAGEKLFF TGTGCCAGCAGGACCTCAGGGGCGGGGGAAAAACTGTTTTTT - - TRBJ1-4 TRBV27
CASSLGQGVYGYTF TGCGCCAGCAGCCTAGGACAGGGTGTGTATGGCTACACCTTC few TRBD1 TRBJ1-2 TRBV5-1
CASSEAGRMNTEAFF TGTGCCAGCAGTGAAGCAGGGAGGATGAACACTGAAGCTTTCTTT - - TRBJ1-1 TRBV6-1
CASSPRTGENTGELFF TGTGCCAGCAGCCCCCGGACTGGAGAGAACACCGGGGAGCTGTTTTTT - - TRBJ2-2 TRBV11-3
CATSRGIEGGPTTKGYGYTF TGTGCCACCAGCAGAGGAATCGAGGGAGGACCCACCACCAAAGGCTATGGCTACACCTTC - - TRBJ1-2 TRBV15
CASSYSGTDSNQPQHF TGTGCCAGCAGCTATTCCGGGACAGATAGCAATCAGCCCCAGCATTTT - TRBD1 TRBJ1-5 TRBV7-2
CASSLRQNYGYTF TGTGCCAGCAGTTTGCGTCAAAACTATGGCTACACCTTC - - TRBJ1-2 TRBV27
CASSYSGTGDYGYTF TGTGCCAGCAGTTATTCCGGGACAGGGGACTATGGCTACACCTTC - TRBD1 TRBJ1-2 TRBV6-6
CASQRQGATYEQYF TGTGCTAGCCAGCGACAGGGGGCAACCTACGAGCAGTACTTC - TRBD1 TRBJ2-7 TRBV12-5
CASTWTGGYQPQHF TGTGCCAGCACGTGGACAGGGGGATATCAGCCCCAGCATTTT once TRBD1 TRBJ1-5 TRBV6-6
CASSLDRAETQYF TGTGCCAGCAGCCTAGACAGGGCCGAGACCCAGTACTTC - TRBD1 TRBJ2-5 TRBV5-6
CASSEWNEGHHEQYF TGTGCCAGCAGTGAGTGGAATGAGGGACACCACGAGCAGTACTTC - - TRBJ2-7 TRBV25-1
CASSQDDLEYMNTEAFF TGTGCCAGCAGCCAAGATGATCTGGAGTACATGAACACTGAAGCTTTCTTT - - TRBJ1-1 TRBV4-2
CASNRGLNEQYF TGTGCCAGCAACAGGGGATTGAACGAGCAGTACTTC - TRBD1 TRBJ2-7 TRBV2
CASSPLRAHQLSTDTQYF TGTGCCAGCAGCCCCCTTCGGGCTCACCAACTAAGCACAGATACGCAGTATTTT - - TRBJ2-3 TRBV7-9
CASSLESTDTQYF TGTGCCAGCAGCTTAGAAAGCACAGATACGCAGTATTTT - - TRBJ2-3 TRBV13
CSVRSSGANVLTF TGCAGCGTTAGGAGCTCTGGGGCCAACGTCCTGACTTTC - - TRBJ2-6 TRBV29-1
CASRPTGSADTQYF TGTGCCAGTAGGCCGACAGGGTCAGCAGATACGCAGTATTTT - TRBD1 TRBJ2-3 TRBV19
CASSGTGTGRPTDTQYF TGTGCCAGTAGTGGGACCGGGACAGGGCGGCCCACAGATACGCAGTATTTT - TRBD1 TRBJ2-3 TRBV19
CASSLSTGVPNYGYTF TGTGCCAGTAGTCTCAGCACGGGGGTCCCAAACTATGGCTACACCTTC once - TRBJ1-2 TRBV19
CASSILLGGPRPEQFF TGTGCCAGTAGTATTCTTCTTGGAGGACCACGGCCTGAGCAGTTCTTC few - TRBJ2-1 TRBV19
CASSNGQATNEKLFF TGTGCCAGCAGTAACGGACAGGCAACTAATGAAAAACTGTTTTTT - TRBD1 TRBJ1-4 TRBV2
CASSESFPDRAWRTQYF TGCGCCAGCAGTGAGTCCTTTCCGGACAGGGCCTGGAGGACCCAGTACTTC - TRBD1 TRBJ2-5 TRBV10-1
CASSQGGTGGNIQYF TGCGCCAGCAGCCAAGGGGGGACAGGGGGTAACATTCAGTACTTC - TRBD1 TRBJ2-4 TRBV4-1
CASSRGLAGVQETQYF TGCGCCAGCAGCCGGGGACTAGCGGGCGTCCAAGAGACCCAGTACTTC - TRBD2 TRBJ2-5 TRBV4-3